Only a few counts were recorded for the clone carrying this TCR beta chain. The antigen is unknown. The sample is drawn from a study of T cell repertoires in cytomegalovirus infection. In the study overall: A matching HLA type, together with CMV infection, was signaled by public TCR beta signatures.

Regarding the study as a whole: Carriers of CMV plus the relevant HLA were identified by cumulative public TCR beta family frequency.

Via MiXCR, TCRdb re-called the reads, giving one row per CDR3 protein. The sample carries roughly 180,000 distinct CDR3 sequences, roughly 21% recorded once. Sequenced here: CD8+ T cells from cultured PBMCs, sampled from culture after CMV antigen stimulation. The origin of this receptor is a human donor in good health (CMV status not recorded). Some clones in this sample may be carry-over from other donors' samples.

The CDR3 nucleotides read TGTGCCAGCACAAAATTACAGAACAGATTAAGTCGAGGAAACACTGAAGCTTTCTTT. Protein: CASTKLQNRLSRGNTEAFF. V usage is TRBV12-3 or TRBV12-4 and J usage is TRBJ1-1; D remains unclear. V dropped 7 bases and J dropped 2 bases, with 29 bases sitting between them. The CDR3 sequence is 19 residues long.